This record covers a single T cell receptor beta chain. The data were obtained in a study of blood T cell repertoires in COVID-19. On the study more broadly: Samples representing acute and convalescent COVID-19 were sourced from the United States, Italy and Spain. T cells, B-cell-depleted T cells, or PBMCs provided the cDNA or gDNA that served as material.

Original analysis: Scientists estimated how many nucleated cells there were by amplifying reference gene primers. Data came from immunoSEQ multiplex PCR; TCRdb stores just in-frame clones and leaves some out. That table furnishes V, J and clone size, whereas the DNA furnished D and trimming. The sample holds approximately 330,000 clones, around nine tenths seen once. From germline, CDR1 is SGHTA and CDR2 FQGTGA. Trimming shortened V by 0 bases and J by 4 bases, and 12 bases separated the two germline ends. This CDR3 is 16 amino acids long. The sample consisted of peripheral blood. The receptor comes from a woman aged 45-59 years with active or convalescent COVID-19. V is TRBV7-3 and J is TRBJ2-2; possible D gene TRBD1, 6 bases. CDR3 nucleotide sequence: TGTGCCAGCAGCTTAACGGTCAGGGGAAGCACCGGGGAGCTGTTTTTT. It is translated as CASSLTVRGSTGELFF.